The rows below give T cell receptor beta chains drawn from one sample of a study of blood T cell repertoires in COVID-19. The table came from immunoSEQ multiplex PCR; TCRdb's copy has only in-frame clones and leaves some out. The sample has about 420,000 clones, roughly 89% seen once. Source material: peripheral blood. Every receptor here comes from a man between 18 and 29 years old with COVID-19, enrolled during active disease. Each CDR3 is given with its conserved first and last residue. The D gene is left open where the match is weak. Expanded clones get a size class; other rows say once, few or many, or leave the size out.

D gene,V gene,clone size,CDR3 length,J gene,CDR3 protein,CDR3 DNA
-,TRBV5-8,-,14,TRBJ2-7,CASSRTGGSYEQYF,TGTGCCAGCAGCCGGACCGGGGGCTCCTACGAGCAGTACTTC
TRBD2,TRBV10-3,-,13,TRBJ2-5,CAIRNAGGETQYF,TGTGCCATCAGGAATGCGGGGGGGGAGACCCAGTACTTC
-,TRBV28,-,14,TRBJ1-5,CASSSVGHNQPQHF,TGTGCCAGTAGCTCTGTTGGTCACAATCAGCCCCAGCATTTT
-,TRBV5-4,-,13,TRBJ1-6,CASSLRYNSPLHF,TGTGCCAGCAGCTTACGGTATAATTCACCCCTCCACTTT
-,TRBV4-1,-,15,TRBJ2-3,CASSQVGSRTDTQYF,TGCGCCAGCAGCCAAGTTGGGAGTCGCACAGATACGCAGTATTTT
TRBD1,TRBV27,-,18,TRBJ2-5,CASSPIGTGVFSQETQYF,TGTGCCAGCAGCCCGATTGGGACAGGGGTTTTCAGCCAAGAGACCCAGTACTTC
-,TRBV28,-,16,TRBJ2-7,CASSLRGARDSYEQYF,TGTGCCAGCAGTTTACGGGGGGCTAGGGACTCCTACGAGCAGTACTTC
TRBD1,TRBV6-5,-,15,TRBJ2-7,CASEGQGLLTYEQYF,TGTGCCAGCGAGGGACAGGGCCTCCTGACCTACGAGCAGTACTTC
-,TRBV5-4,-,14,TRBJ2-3,CASSLAEGMNTQYF,TGTGCCAGCAGCTTGGCCGAGGGAATGAATACGCAGTATTTT
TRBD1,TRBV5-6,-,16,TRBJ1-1,CASSLMTGGMNTEAFF,TGTGCCAGCAGCCTGATGACAGGGGGCATGAACACTGAAGCTTTCTTT
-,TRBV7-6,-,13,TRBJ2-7,CASSLATGSEQYF,TGTGCCAGCAGCTTAGCGACAGGCAGCGAGCAGTACTTC
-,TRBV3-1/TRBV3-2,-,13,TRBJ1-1,CASSQEWGPEAFF,TGTGCCAGCAGCCAAGAGTGGGGGCCTGAAGCTTTCTTT
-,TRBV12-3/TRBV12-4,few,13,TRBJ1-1,CASSLSGNTEAFF,TGTGCCAGCAGTTTATCAGGGAACACTGAAGCTTTCTTT
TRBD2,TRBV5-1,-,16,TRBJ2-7,CASSRGTSGSLSEQYF,TGCGCCAGCAGCAGAGGGACTAGCGGGAGTCTCTCCGAGCAGTACTTC
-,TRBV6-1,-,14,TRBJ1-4,CASSEAGDNEKLFF,TGTGCCAGCAGTGAAGCAGGGGATAATGAAAAACTGTTTTTT
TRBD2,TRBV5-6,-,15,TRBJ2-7,CASSFFGSGGYEQYF,TGTGCCAGCAGCTTTTTCGGGTCGGGGGGGTACGAGCAGTACTTC
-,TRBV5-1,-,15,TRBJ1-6,CASSLAAGVSSPLHF,TGCGCCAGCAGCTTGGCGGCAGGGGTTAGTTCACCCCTCCACTTT
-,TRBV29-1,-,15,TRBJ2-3,CSVVGGDHRTDTQYF,TGCAGCGTTGTTGGAGGGGACCACCGCACAGATACGCAGTATTTT
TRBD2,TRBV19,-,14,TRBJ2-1,CASSGAGGANEQFF,TGTGCCAGTAGTGGGGCGGGAGGCGCAAATGAGCAGTTCTTC
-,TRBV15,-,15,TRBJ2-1,CATSRVGSGGNEQFF,TGTGCCACCAGCAGAGTGGGCTCCGGAGGGAATGAGCAGTTCTTC
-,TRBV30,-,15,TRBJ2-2,CAWSGIRGNTGELFF,TGTGCCTGGAGTGGTATCAGAGGGAACACCGGGGAGCTGTTTTTT
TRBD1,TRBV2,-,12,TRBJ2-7,CAGRGQGYEQYF,TGTGCCGGAAGGGGACAGGGTTACGAGCAGTACTTC
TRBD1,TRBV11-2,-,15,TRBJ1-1,CASSQVDREVSEAFF,TGTGCCAGCAGCCAGGTGGACAGGGAGGTGTCTGAAGCTTTCTTT
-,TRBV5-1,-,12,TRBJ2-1,CASSLTDHEQFF,TGCGCCAGCAGTTTGACAGACCATGAGCAGTTCTTC
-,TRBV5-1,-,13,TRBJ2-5,CASTGEGQETQYF,TGCGCCAGCACGGGGGAAGGGCAAGAGACCCAGTACTTC
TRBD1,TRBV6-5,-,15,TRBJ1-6,CASRTLQGDNSPLHF,TGTGCCAGCAGGACTTTACAGGGGGATAATTCACCCCTCCACTTT
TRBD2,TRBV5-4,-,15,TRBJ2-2,CATHGDGGATGELFF,TGTGCCACCCACGGGGACGGGGGGGCTACTGGGGAGCTGTTTTTT
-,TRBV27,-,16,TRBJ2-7,CASSRDYGTQAYEQYF,TGTGCCAGCAGTCGCGACTACGGGACACAAGCCTACGAGCAGTACTTC
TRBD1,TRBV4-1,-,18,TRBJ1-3,CASSPGRGQVFTGNTIYF,TGCGCCAGCAGCCCCGGCAGGGGACAGGTCTTTACTGGAAACACCATATATTTT
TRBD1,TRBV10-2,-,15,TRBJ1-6,CASMEQGAYNSPLHF,TGCGCCAGCATGGAACAGGGGGCCTATAATTCACCCCTCCACTTT
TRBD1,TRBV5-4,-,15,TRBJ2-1,CASSTRDRGLNEQFF,TGTGCCAGCAGCACCCGGGACAGGGGGCTAAATGAGCAGTTCTTC
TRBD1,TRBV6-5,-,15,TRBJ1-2,CASSRDRGLDYGYTF,TGTGCCAGCAGTAGGGACAGGGGGCTAGACTATGGCTACACCTTC
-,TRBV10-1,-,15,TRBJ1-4,CASSDPTSGGEKLFF,TGCGCCAGCAGTGATCCGACATCCGGCGGGGAAAAACTGTTTTTT
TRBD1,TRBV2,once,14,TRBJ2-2,CASNPDRGSGELFF,TGTGCCAGCAATCCGGACAGGGGGTCAGGGGAGCTGTTTTTT
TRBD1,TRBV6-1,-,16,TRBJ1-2,CASSEAIGQGRVGYTF,TGTGCCAGCAGTGAAGCGATCGGACAGGGAAGGGTTGGCTACACCTTC
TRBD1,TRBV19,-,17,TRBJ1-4,CASSIVLRTGREEKLFF,TGTGCCAGTAGTATAGTCCTGCGGACAGGGAGAGAGGAAAAACTGTTTTTT
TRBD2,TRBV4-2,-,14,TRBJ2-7,CASSKTSGRHEQYF,TGTGCCAGCAGCAAGACTAGCGGCCGGCACGAGCAGTACTTC
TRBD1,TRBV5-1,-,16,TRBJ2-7,CASSLAAGTGAYEQYF,TGCGCCAGCAGCTTGGCCGCCGGGACAGGGGCCTACGAGCAGTACTTC
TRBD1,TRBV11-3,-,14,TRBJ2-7,CASSSGQGSYEQYF,TGTGCCAGCAGCTCGGGACAGGGGTCATACGAGCAGTACTTC
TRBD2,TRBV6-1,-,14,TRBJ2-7,CASSELAGVYEQYF,TGTGCCAGCAGTGAGTTAGCGGGAGTGTACGAGCAGTACTTC
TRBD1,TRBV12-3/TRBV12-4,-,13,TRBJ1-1,CASSLTGSTEAFF,TGTGCCAGCAGTTTGACAGGGTCCACTGAAGCTTTCTTT
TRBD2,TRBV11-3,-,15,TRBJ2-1,CASSLGGTSFDEQFF,TGTGCCAGCAGCTTAGGAGGGACTAGCTTCGATGAGCAGTTCTTC
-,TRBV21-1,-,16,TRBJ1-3,CASSKYRRGPGNTIYF,TGTGCCAGCAGCAAATACCGGCGGGGGCCTGGAAACACCATATATTTT
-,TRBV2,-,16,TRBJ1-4,CASSDPGAPGDEKLFF,TGTGCCAGTAGTGACCCTGGGGCCCCGGGAGATGAAAAACTGTTTTTT
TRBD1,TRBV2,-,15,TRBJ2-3,CASLLRDRVADTQYF,TGTGCCAGCCTTCTTAGGGACAGGGTGGCAGATACGCAGTATTTT
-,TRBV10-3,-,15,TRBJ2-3,CAISENSVSTDTQYF,TGTGCCATCAGTGAAAATAGCGTAAGCACAGATACGCAGTATTTT
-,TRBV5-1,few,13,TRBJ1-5,CASSSGSNQPQHF,TGCGCCAGCAGCTCCGGGTCCAATCAGCCCCAGCATTTT
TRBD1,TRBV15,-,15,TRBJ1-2,CATSRPDRASYGYTF,TGTGCCACCAGCAGACCGGACAGGGCTTCGTATGGCTACACCTTC
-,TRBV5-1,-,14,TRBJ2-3,CASIDASGTDTQYF,TGCGCCAGCATTGATGCTAGCGGCACAGATACGCAGTATTTT
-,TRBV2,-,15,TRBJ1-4,CASSVRTDLSEKLFF,TGTGCCAGCAGTGTACGGACAGACCTATCTGAAAAACTGTTTTTT
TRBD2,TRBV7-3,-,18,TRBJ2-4,CASSTGLAGGGAKNIQYF,TGTGCCAGCTCGACGGGACTAGCGGGAGGAGGAGCCAAAAACATTCAGTACTTC
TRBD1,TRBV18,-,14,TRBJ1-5,CASSPDRVNQPQHF,TGTGCCAGCTCACCCGACAGGGTCAATCAGCCCCAGCATTTT
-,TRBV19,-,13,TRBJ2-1,CASSIGQNNEQFF,TGTGCCAGTAGTATTGGACAGAACAATGAGCAGTTCTTC
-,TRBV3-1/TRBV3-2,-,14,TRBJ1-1,CASSLLPENTEAFF,TGTGCCAGCAGCCTCCTCCCAGAGAACACTGAAGCTTTCTTT
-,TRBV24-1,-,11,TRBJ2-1,CATSESSEQFF,TGTGCCACCAGTGAAAGTAGCGAGCAGTTCTTC
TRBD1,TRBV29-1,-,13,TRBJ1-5,CSVATGAHQPQHF,TGCAGCGTCGCTACAGGGGCCCATCAGCCCCAGCATTTT
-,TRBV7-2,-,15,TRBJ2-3,CASSTGLTNTDTQYF,TGTGCCAGCAGTACGGGACTCACTAACACAGATACGCAGTATTTT
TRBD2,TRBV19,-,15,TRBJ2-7,CASSPKGLAVYEQYF,TGTGCCAGTAGTCCAAAGGGACTAGCGGTCTACGAGCAGTACTTC
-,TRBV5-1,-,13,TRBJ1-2,CASSPYREIGYTF,TGCGCCAGCAGCCCTTACAGGGAAATTGGCTACACCTTC